This T cell receptor beta chain was sequenced during a study of sequential checkpoint blockade in melanoma. Germline V gene sequence: CDR1 MNHEY, CDR2 SVGAGI. J lost 7 bases, V lost 5 bases, and 4 bases had no gene match. The CDR3 is 15 residues long. This table comes from immunoSEQ multiplex PCR, and its TCRdb copy is limited to in-frame clones, with some not included. The data contain about 30,000 clones, 85% to 90% of them singletons. The sample's treatment: randomized to nivolumab then ipilimumab (arm A) or the reverse (arm B). The TCR comes from a human donor with melanoma. The J gene is TRBJ2-2, the V gene TRBV6-5; TRBD2 matches at 13 bases. Sequenced here: CD8+ T cells sorted from blood (inferred from file names), sampled from a patient given nivolumab and ipilimumab in sequence. The CDR3 region is CASSPRLAGGGELFF. Here the CDR3 DNA reads TGTGCCAGCAGTCCCAGACTAGCGGGGGGCGGGGAGCTGTTTTTT.